These 3 T cell receptor beta chains were all obtained from the same sample, sequenced in a study of blood T cell repertoires in COVID-19. Only in-frame clones appear in the TCRdb table, and some are missing; sequencing was by immunoSEQ multiplex PCR. Of 360,000 or so clones detected, 88% appear once; the ten largest clones hold just over 1%. The specimen was PBMCs or T cells enriched from blood (not recorded which). All receptors derive from a woman in her 30s who had been exposed to COVID-19.

The chain has TRBV12-3 or TRBV12-4 and TRBJ2-7; perhaps TRBD1 as D (5 bases). The CDR3 runs to 13 residues. Trimming took 5 bases from V and 6 from J, leaving 14 bases between them. CDR3 bases: TGTGCCAGCAGTGCCAGGGTCATTGGCGAGCAGTACTTC. It encodes CASSARVIGEQYF.

This clone has ten or more counts. This chain links TRBV6-4 with TRBJ2-7, with 8 bases identical to TRBD2. Per germline, CDR1 MRHNA and CDR2 SNTAGT. The CDR3 length is 17 residues. Trimming cost V 0 bases and J 4 bases; bases outside gene matches: 11. CDR3 sequence (DNA): TGTGCCAGCAGTGACTCGAGGGGTGGTAGCGGGGAATACGAGCAGTACTTC. Protein: CASSDSRGGSGEYEQYF.

J is TRBJ2-1 and V is TRBV11-2, with TRBD2 as a possible D gene (6 bases). V was pared by 0 bases and J by 6 bases, with 18 bases between. There are 17 residues in the CDR3. The germline V gene has CDR1 SGHAT and CDR2 FQNNGV. CDR3 region: CASSLESWRGGGNEQFF. The CDR3 DNA sequence: TGTGCCAGCAGCTTAGAGTCGTGGAGGGGTGGGGGCAATGAGCAGTTCTTC.